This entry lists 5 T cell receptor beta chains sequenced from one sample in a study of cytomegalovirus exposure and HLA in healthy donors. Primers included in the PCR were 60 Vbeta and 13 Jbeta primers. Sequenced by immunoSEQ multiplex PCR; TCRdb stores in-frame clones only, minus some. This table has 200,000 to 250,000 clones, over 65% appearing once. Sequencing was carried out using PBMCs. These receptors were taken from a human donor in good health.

The CDR3 sequence: CASSPYLAGSATGELFF. In DNA, the CDR3 is TGTGCCAGCTCCCCCTACCTAGCGGGATCGGCCACCGGGGAGCTGTTTTTT. The V call is TRBV9, the J call TRBJ2-2, with 9 bases fitting TRBD2. Germline assignment: CDR1 SGDLS and CDR2 YYNGEE. The CDR3 contains 17 residues. After removal of 7 bases from V and 4 bases from J, the junction contained 14 bases not matched to a gene. Based on the CDR3 plus reference TRBV9 and TRBJ2-2, the full variable domain is DSGVTQTPKHLITATGQRVTLRCSPRSGDLSVYWYQQSLDQGLQFLIQYYNGEERAKGNILERFSAQQFPDLHSELNLSSLELGDSALYFCASSPYLAGSATGELFFGEGSRLTVL.

The DNA of the CDR3 is TGTGCCAGCAGCCCAGACAGGGGCCCCTTCGAGCAGTACTTC. Translating gives CASSPDRGPFEQYF. The chain has TRBV7-3 and TRBJ2-7; the match to TRBD1 covers 8 bases. There are 14 residues in the CDR3. J gave up 6 bases and V 5 bases, and 9 bases lay outside the gene matches. Germline assignment: CDR1 SGHTA and CDR2 FQGTGA.

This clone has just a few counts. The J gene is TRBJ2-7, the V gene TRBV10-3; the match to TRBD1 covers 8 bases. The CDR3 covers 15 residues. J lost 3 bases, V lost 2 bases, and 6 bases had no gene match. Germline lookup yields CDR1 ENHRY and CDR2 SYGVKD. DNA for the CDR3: TGTGCCATCAGTGAGGGACAGGGAGAGGTCTACGAGCAGTACTTC. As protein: CAISEGQGEVYEQYF.

CDR3 nucleotides: TGTGCCAGCAGCGATAGTGAGTCTCCAACCAGGGGGAAGCAGTATTTT. Its protein is CASSDSESPTRGKQYF. This rearrangement joins TRBV9 to TRBJ2-3; TRBD1 agrees at 7 bases. Germline CDR1 SGDLS, CDR2 YYNGEE. The CDR3 length is 16 residues. J lost 11 bases, V lost 3 bases, and 18 bases had no gene match.

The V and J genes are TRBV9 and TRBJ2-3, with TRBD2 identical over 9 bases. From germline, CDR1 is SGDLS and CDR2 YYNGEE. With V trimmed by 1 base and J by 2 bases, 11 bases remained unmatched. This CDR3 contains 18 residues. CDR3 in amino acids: CASSVLGGRGGITDTQYF. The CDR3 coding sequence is TGTGCCAGCAGCGTATTAGGCGGGAGGGGGGGAATCACAGATACGCAGTATTTT.